The 12 T cell receptor beta chains below were found in one sample sequenced in a study of blood T cell repertoires in COVID-19. Some clones are missing from TCRdb's copy, which holds only in-frame ones; the method was immunoSEQ multiplex PCR. This table has roughly 320,000 clones, about 90% appearing once. Material: peripheral blood. The receptor source for this set is a woman in her twenties or thirties with COVID-19, enrolled during active disease.

The rearrangement uses TRBV6-5 and TRBJ1-5, with D possibly being TRBD1 (5 bases). The length of the CDR3 is 13 residues. The V and J ends lost 6 bases and 5 bases respectively, with 11 bases between them. Germline loops: CDR1 MNHEY, CDR2 SVGAGI. CDR3 sequence reads: CASRPSGDQPQHF. The CDR3 DNA reads TGTGCCAGCAGACCTTCGGGGGATCAGCCCCAGCATTTT.

In its sample, this clone was seen a few times. The genes are TRBV20-1 and TRBJ1-2; unclear D gene. The CDR3 covers 10 residues. V dropped 5 bases and J dropped 8 bases, with 9 bases sitting between them. The germline V gene has CDR1 DFQATT and CDR2 SNEGSKA (reference sequence). The CDR3, as DNA: TGCAGTGCTGGGTCGGGGGGCTACACCTTC. Amino acids: CSAGSGGYTF.

This CDR3 reads CASSLGDKREPLHF. CDR3 sequence (DNA): TGCGCCAGCAGCTTGGGAGACAAACGGGAACCCCTCCACTTT. The rearrangement uses TRBV5-1 and TRBJ1-6; no clear D. Per the germline V gene, CDR1 is SGHRS and CDR2 is YFSETQ. V was clipped by 0 bases and J by 12 bases, with 13 bases between them. The CDR3 is 14 residues long. Full variable domain (outside the CDR3, taken from reference TRBV5-1 and TRBJ1-6): KAGVTQTPRYLIKTRGQQVTLSCSPISGHRSVSWYQQTPGQGLQFLFEYFSETQRNKGNFPGRFSGRQFSNSRSEMNVSTLELGDSALYLCASSLGDKREPLHFGNGTRLTVT.

This chain links TRBV4-1 with TRBJ1-2; D ambiguous. The V and J ends lost 0 bases and 1 base respectively, with 21 bases between them. From germline, CDR1 is MGHRA and CDR2 YSYEKL. CDR3 length: 19 amino acids. The CDR3 DNA is TGCGCCAGCAGCCAAGATGGTCGCGAGACCGAGGATATTAACTATGGCTACACCTTC. This sequence encodes CASSQDGRETEDINYGYTF.

The chain is built from TRBV28 and TRBJ1-2, with D maybe TRBD1 (6 bases). Germline V lookup: CDR1 MDHEN, CDR2 SYDVKM. This CDR3 comprises 16 residues. Trimming shortened V by 3 bases and J by 0 bases, and 14 bases separated the two germline ends. The CDR3 loop is CASSLLTGFTNYGYTF. CDR3 DNA sequence: TGTGCCAGCAGTTTGTTAACAGGGTTCACTAACTATGGCTACACCTTC.

The chain uses TRBV15 and TRBJ1-6, with TRBD1 as a possible D gene (6 bases). Per germline, CDR1 LNHNV and CDR2 YYDKDF (reference sequence). The CDR3 runs 14 residues. The V gene lost 4 bases and the J gene lost 4 bases, with 8 bases spanning the gap. The CDR3 spells CATSIGQYNSPLHF. The CDR3 DNA reads as TGTGCCACCAGCATTGGACAGTATAATTCACCCCTCCACTTT.

The CDR3 DNA sequence: TGTGCCACGGGACAGGGCGCGTCCTCCTATAATTCACCCCTCCACTTT. Protein product: CATGQGASSYNSPLHF. V usage is TRBV2 and J usage is TRBJ1-6; 9 bases are shared with TRBD1. The V and J ends lost 10 bases and 0 bases, in that order; junction bases with no gene match: 7. The CDR3 runs to 16 residues. Germline values: CDR1 SNHLY, CDR2 FYNNEI.

This CDR3 reads CATSRDRGTSWIEQFF. CDR3 DNA: TGTGCCACCAGCAGAGATCGGGGGACTAGTTGGATTGAGCAGTTCTTC. This chain joins TRBV15 and TRBJ2-1; 8 bases are a match to TRBD2. V lost 0 bases and J lost 9; bases outside the gene matches: 10. Germline V lookup: CDR1 LNHNV, CDR2 YYDKDF (reference sequence). This CDR3 is 16 amino acids long.

The V call is TRBV7-3, the J call TRBJ1-1, with 11 bases matching TRBD1. CDR3 length equals 13 residues. V gave up 5 bases and J gave up 11 bases; unmatched junction bases: 7. Per germline, CDR1 SGHTA and CDR2 FQGTGA. The CDR3 sequence: CASSPGQGGPAFF. The CDR3 nucleotides read TGTGCCAGCAGCCCGGGACAGGGGGGCCCGGCTTTCTTT.

This rearrangement joins TRBV29-1 to TRBJ2-7; 9 positions agree with TRBD2. Looked up from germline, CDR1 is SQVTM and CDR2 is ANQGSEA. This CDR3 region has 15 residues. The junction had 5 bases not matched to a gene; V was cut back by 2 bases and J by 0 bases. The chain's CDR3 is CSVELAGGSSYEQYF. The CDR3, as DNA: TGCAGCGTTGAATTGGCGGGGGGGAGCTCCTACGAGCAGTACTTC.

J is TRBJ2-1 and V is TRBV4-1; 10 nucleotides match TRBD2. In germline, CDR1 is MGHRA, CDR2 YSYEKL. This CDR3 is built from 19 residues. The V segment lost 0 bases and the J segment 1 base; nucleotides outside the gene matches: 9. CDR3 DNA: TGCGCCAGCAGCCAAGATGAGGTGACTAGCGGGTTATCCTACAATGAGCAGTTCTTC. It translates to CASSQDEVTSGLSYNEQFF.

This chain connects TRBV3-1 (or the pseudogene TRBV3-2) to TRBJ2-4; D perhaps matches TRBD1 (5 bases). This CDR3 comprises 14 residues. The V and J ends lost 4 bases and 1 base respectively, with 8 bases between them. Germline V gene data show CDR1 as LGHDT and CDR2 as YNNKEL (reference sequence). The CDR3 sequence: CASSLRQAKNIQYF. The CDR3 region has the DNA TGTGCCAGCAGCCTCAGACAGGCCAAAAACATTCAGTACTTC.